This TCR beta chain was identified during a study of OX40 agonist ivuxolimab in advanced cancers. At the level of the study: A partial response was reached by three patients: one with hepatocellular carcinoma and two with cutaneous melanoma.

Study-wide results and limits: CD8+ T cells (on average) carried more expanded clones than CD4+ T cells.

With baseline, cycle 4 day 1, and cycle 7 day 1 as timepoints, blood was sampled. About this clone: Its cognate antigen is unknown.

TCRdb's copy holds only in-frame clones and misses some; the assay was immunoSEQ multiplex PCR. The sample shows 99,000 or so clones, about 92% of them seen only once. Specimen: CD4+ or CD8+ T cells sorted from blood, collected in a trial of the OX40 agonist ivuxolimab. The receptor's source is an adult with an advanced solid tumor such as melanoma, head and neck, liver or kidney cancer.

The CDR3: CASSPRAAVNTEAFF. DNA for the CDR3: TGTGCCAGCAGCCCCCGGGCAGCGGTGAACACTGAAGCTTTCTTT. This rearrangement joins TRBV7-2 to TRBJ1-1, with no clear D. V was cut by 5 bases and J by 0 bases, with 13 bases left in between. The germline gives CDR1 SGHTA, CDR2 FQGNSA. The CDR3 contains 15 residues. Supplemented by reference TRBV7-2 and TRBJ1-1, the full variable domain reads GAGVSQSPSNKVTEKGKDVELRCDPISGHTALYWYRQSLGQGLEFLIYFQGNSAPDKSGLPSDRFSAERTGGSVSTLTIQRTQQEDSAVYLCASSPRAAVNTEAFFGQGTRLTVV.